This paragraph reports one T cell receptor beta chain. This entry is derived from a study of read filtering for tumor transcriptome and immune sequencing. Molecular barcoded adaptors covering alpha/delta and beta/gamma chains were used on approximately 400 ng RNA. MiXCR, applied by TCRdb to the reads, yields one record per CDR3 protein. Of 35,000 to 45,000 distinct CDR3 sequences listed, roughly an eighth are singletons. Trimming stripped 5 bases from V and 6 bases from J, with 13 bases between. This CDR3 region has 13 residues. Germline-derived CDR1 and CDR2 are SGDLS and YYNGEE. The receptor comes from a donor at least 40 years old with multiple myeloma. J is TRBJ2-3 and V is TRBV9, with D possibly being TRBD2 (6 bases). The sample taken for sequencing was a population of CD138-negative cells sorted from bone marrow. The CDR3 region has the DNA TGTGCCAGCAGTGCTTATGCGGGGGATACGCAGTATTTT. Protein sequence: CASSAYAGDTQYF.